This T cell receptor (beta chain) was sequenced during a study of blood T cell repertoires in COVID-19. Looking at the study overall: Both acute and convalescent COVID-19 samples were obtained from the United States, Italy and Spain.

Sequenced by immunoSEQ multiplex PCR; TCRdb stores in-frame clones only, minus some. The table lists a few hundred thousand clones, roughly nine tenths of them singletons. CDR1 SGHRS and CDR2 YFSETQ come from the germline V gene. CDR3 size: 14 residues. V lost 0 bases to trimming and J lost 7 bases; unmatched junction nucleotides: 5. Sequenced sample: peripheral blood. The chain links TRBV5-1 to TRBJ1-2; 8 nucleotides line up with TRBD1. The clonotype was recovered from a young man who had recovered from COVID-19. CDR3 coding DNA: TGCGCCAGCAGCTTGGAACAGGGGGATGGTGGCTACACCTTC. Residues: CASSLEQGDGGYTF.